What follows are 6 T cell receptor beta chains derived from one specimen sequenced in a study of blood T cells in healthy people across ages. For the second PCR, which ran for roughly 7 to 11 cycles, a sample-barcoded 5' primer and a J-beta primer mix were used. TCRdb called the 5' RACE reads again in MiXCR, with one record for every CDR3 protein. The sample carries approximately 820,000 distinct CDR3 sequences, under 45% recorded once. Sample: blood. The receptors come from a man aged 60 to 75 in good health.

The gene calls are TRBV20-1 and TRBJ2-1, with 9 bases fitting TRBD2. The CDR3 runs to 12 residues. The trim removed 6 bases at V and 4 bases at J, leaving 1 base unmatched. The germline gives CDR1 DFQATT, CDR2 SNEGSKA (reference sequence). CDR3 in DNA: TGCAGTGCCAGCGGGGGGTACAATGAGCAGTTCTTC. Protein: CSASGGYNEQFF.

This clonotype was detected a few times. The CDR3 nucleotides are TGTGCCAGCAGCTTAGGGGTCCTCGTCGCAGATACGCAGTATTTT. Protein: CASSLGVLVADTQYF. V usage is TRBV7-2 and J usage is TRBJ2-3; no definite D call. Per germline, CDR1 SGHTA and CDR2 FQGNSA. Trimming took 1 base from V and 4 from J, leaving 12 bases between them. The CDR3 is 15 residues long.

This clonotype was seen a handful of times. The chain links TRBV4-3 to TRBJ2-1; TRBD1 is a possible D gene (6 bases). The CDR3 sequence is 16 residues long. Trimming took off 0 bases at V and 4 bases at J, with 13 bases between the two ends. From germline, CDR1 is LGHNA and CDR2 YSLEER. The CDR3 sequence is CASSQDRRTDYNEQFF. The CDR3 nucleotides read TGCGCCAGCAGCCAAGATCGAAGGACAGATTACAATGAGCAGTTCTTC.

In this sample, this clonotype turned up many times. A much larger clone differs by one base, so this may be a read error. The rearrangement links TRBV6-1 to TRBJ2-7; D might be TRBD1 (5 bases). Germline lookup yields CDR1 MNHNS and CDR2 SASEGT. V lost 3 bases to trimming and J lost 7 bases, with 13 bases between them. This CDR3 is 13 amino acids long. The CDR3 DNA follows: TGTGCCAGCAGTGACAGGGAATCCAATGAGCAGTACTTC. It translates to CASSDRESNEQYF.

Points on this clonotype: Relative to the germline gene, one junction end is altered; a read error may explain this. The genes are TRBV25-1 and TRBJ2-7; TRBD1 matches at 7 bases. Germline V gene sequence: CDR1 MGHDK, CDR2 SYGVNS. This CDR3 comprises 14 residues. CDR3 sequence: CTSATTGYSYEQYF. CDR3 bases: TGTACCAGCGCGACGACAGGGTACTCCTACGAGCAGTACTTC.

The CDR3 coding sequence is TGTGCCAGCAGTTCAATCGGACGGAGCACAGATACGCAGTATTTT. Translating gives CASSSIGRSTDTQYF. This chain links TRBV6-6 with TRBJ2-3; no definite D call. The CDR3 has 15 residues. Germline lookup yields CDR1 MNHNY and CDR2 SVGAGI (reference sequence). Trimming shortened V by 4 bases and J by 0 bases, and 11 bases separated the two germline ends.